This T cell receptor beta chain was documented in a study of blood T cells in healthy people across ages. A J-beta primer mix and a sample-barcoded 5' primer were used in a second PCR of roughly 6 to 11 cycles. All cDNA molecules were each tagged by a template-switch adaptor with 12 random nucleotides. Paired-end reads containing CDR3 totaled no fewer than 2.5 million for each sample. MiXCR, applied by TCRdb to the 5' RACE reads, yields one record per CDR3 protein. This sample has fewer than 1,200,000 distinct CDR3 sequences, with almost 25% found just once. J was trimmed by 12 bases and V by 4 bases; bases with no gene match: 9. CDR1 and CDR2 from the germline V gene are SGHRS and YFSETQ. This CDR3 contains 13 residues. These data were also reused for a study on T cells of mothers and their children. From that report: No clone of persistent microchimeric T cells was detected.

The TCR sequence derives from a girl aged 2 to 10 in good health. The sequenced material came from blood. The chain carries TRBV5-1 and TRBJ1-1; 10 positions agree with TRBD1. Here the CDR3 DNA reads TGCGCCAGCAGCCCTCGGACAGGGGGTAAATCTTTCTTT. Encoded protein: CASSPRTGGKSFF.